Listed here are 6 T cell receptor beta chains from one sample, sequenced in a study of T cells after yellow fever vaccination. One entry per CDR3 protein, called by TCRdb with MiXCR from the 5' RACE reads. The sample includes 150,000 or so distinct CDR3 sequences, roughly 9% of them seen just once. The sample in question was CD8+ T cells sorted from PBMCs, obtained 45 days after the yellow fever booster vaccination. The origin of the receptors is a young man who received the YFV17D yellow fever vaccine.

This clonotype was found a few times. This chain links TRBV4-1 with TRBJ1-1; 7 bases are shared with TRBD1. This CDR3 has 15 residues. Germline CDR1 MGHRA, CDR2 YSYEKL. V was clipped by 2 bases and J by 3 bases; unmatched bases: 6. CDR3 DNA sequence: TGCGCCAGCAGCCAATTCATTGACAGGGACACTGAAGCTTTCTTT. It yields the protein CASSQFIDRDTEAFF.

The chain recombines TRBV7-9 with TRBJ2-4, with a possible D match to TRBD2 (6 bases). Germline assignment: CDR1 SEHNR and CDR2 FQNEAQ (reference sequence). With 1 base removed from V and 8 bases from J, the gap between germline ends came to 12 bases. The CDR3 runs 14 residues. The DNA of the CDR3 is TGTGCCAGCAGCTTAGGAGGAGGGGAAGACATTCAGTACTTC. This translates into CASSLGGGEDIQYF.

J is TRBJ1-1 and V is TRBV7-9; perhaps TRBD1 as D (6 bases). V was trimmed by 5 bases and J by 3 bases, leaving 13 bases between them. Germline-derived CDR1 and CDR2 are SEHNR and FQNEAQ (reference sequence). The CDR3 contains 14 residues. In DNA form, the CDR3 reads TGTGCCAGCAGCATTACAGGGTTTGACACTGAAGCTTTCTTT. Translation gives CASSITGFDTEAFF.

V and J are TRBV12-3 or TRBV12-4 and TRBJ2-7; D could derive from TRBD1 or TRBD2 (5 bases each). This CDR3 contains 12 residues. Trimming took 3 bases from V and 6 from J, leaving 9 bases between them. DNA of the CDR3: TGTGCCAGCAGTTTCCCGAGGGGCGAGCAGTACGTC. It is translated as CASSFPRGEQYV.

CDR3 in DNA: TGTGCCAGCAGTTACTACGCCGGGACCCTACCATACGAGCAGTACTTC. It codes for CASSYYAGTLPYEQYF. The J gene is TRBJ2-7, the V gene TRBV6-8; D possibly uses TRBD1 or TRBD2 (5 bases each). The CDR3 loop spans 16 amino acids. From germline, CDR1 is MNHGY and CDR2 SAAAGT. V lost 1 base and J lost 4, with 17 bases in between.

This clonotype has more than one count but fewer than ten. The chain recombines TRBV5-6 with TRBJ1-1; a weak D match, TRBD1 (5 bases). Germline V gene sequence: CDR1 SGHDT, CDR2 YYEEEE. The CDR3 loop spans 14 amino acids. Trimming took 3 bases from V and 4 from J, leaving 13 bases between them. Written as DNA, the CDR3 is TGTGCCAGCAGCTACGCCAGGGATGGCACTGAAGCTTTCTTT. This translates into CASSYARDGTEAFF.